Listed below are T cell receptor beta chains from one sample, sequenced in a study of T cell repertoires in cytomegalovirus infection. Antigen specificity for these receptors is unknown. In TCRdb, the reads were re-called with MiXCR into one record per CDR3 protein. The table has hundreds of thousands of distinct CDR3 sequences, 30% to 35% seen once. Sequences were derived from cultured CD8+ T cells from PBMCs, sampled from culture after CMV antigen stimulation. The receptors derive from a human donor in good health (CMV status not recorded). Some clones in this sample may be carry-over from other donors' samples. CDR3s include the opening cysteine and the closing phenylalanine or tryptophan. D genes are given only for firm matches. Only part of the rows carry a size: once, few, many, or a class if the clone is expanded.

cdr3_aa | cdr3_nt | clone_size | j_call | d_call | v_call
CASSLSQLTDTQYF | TGTGCCAGCAGCTTGAGCCAGTTGACAGATACGCAGTATTTT | many | TRBJ2-3 | NA | TRBV7-2
CASSPRYTEAFF | TGTGCCAGCAGCCCCCGGTACACTGAAGCTTTCTTT | NA | TRBJ1-1 | NA | TRBV7-9
CASSLGGTRGETQYF | TGTGCCAGCAGCTTAGGAGGAACCCGAGGCGAGACCCAGTACTTC | NA | TRBJ2-5 | NA | TRBV11-2
CASRPGQGASRF | TGTGCCAGCAGGCCGGGACAGGGGGCCTCCAGATTC | few | TRBJ2-1 | TRBD1 | TRBV6-1
CASSDLQGLKSTDTQYF | TGTGCCAGCAGTGACCTACAGGGGTTAAAAAGCACAGATACGCAGTATTTT | NA | TRBJ2-3 | TRBD1 | TRBV2
CASSQGGTSGNTIYF | TGCGCCAGCAGCCAAGGGGGCACGTCTGGAAACACCATATATTTT | NA | TRBJ1-3 | NA | TRBV4-1
CASSQGHNSPLHF | TGTGCCAGCAGCCAGGGACATAATTCACCCCTCCACTTT | few | TRBJ1-6 | NA | TRBV13
CASSQASSGGYEQYF | TGTGCCAGCAGCCAGGCGTCTAGCGGGGGCTACGAGCAGTACTTC | few | TRBJ2-7 | TRBD2 | TRBV7-6
CASSQDLPGFFTDTQYF | TGCGCCAGCAGCCAAGATCTCCCGGGATTTTTCACCGATACGCAGTATTTT | few | TRBJ2-3 | NA | TRBV4-3
CASSPDQGGGTEAFF | TGTGCCAGCAGCCCAGACCAGGGAGGTGGCACTGAAGCTTTCTTT | NA | TRBJ1-1 | NA | TRBV7-6
CASSRAGSGYTF | TGTGCCAGTAGTCGAGCTGGATCCGGCTACACCTTC | once | TRBJ1-2 | NA | TRBV19
CASRPKRGPPGDTQYF | TGTGCCAGCAGACCGAAGCGGGGGCCTCCCGGGGATACGCAGTATTTT | NA | TRBJ2-3 | TRBD2 | TRBV7-9
CASSLSSGPTDTQYF | TGTGCCAGCAGTTTATCTAGCGGGCCCACAGATACGCAGTATTTT | few | TRBJ2-3 | TRBD2 | TRBV28
CASSYGGAYEQFF | TGTGCCAGCAGTTACGGGGGGGCTTATGAGCAGTTCTTC | NA | TRBJ2-1 | TRBD2 | TRBV12-3/TRBV12-4
CASSLVPQDNEQFF | TGTGCCAGCAGCTTGGTACCTCAAGACAATGAGCAGTTCTTC | NA | TRBJ2-1 | NA | TRBV5-4
CASSVPRQGNIYEQYF | TGTGCCAGCAGCGTTCCCCGCCAGGGCAATATATACGAGCAGTACTTC | few | TRBJ2-7 | NA | TRBV5-4
CSVARDRGRTGELFF | TGCAGCGTTGCCCGGGACAGGGGTAGGACCGGGGAGCTGTTTTTT | NA | TRBJ2-2 | TRBD1 | TRBV29-1
CASKDARYRGTETQYF | TGTGCCAGCAAAGATGCTCGTTACAGGGGAACAGAGACCCAGTACTTC | NA | TRBJ2-5 | TRBD1 | TRBV27
CASSHSGGGGETQYF | TGTGCCAGCAGCCATAGTGGGGGGGGAGGGGAGACCCAGTACTTC | many | TRBJ2-5 | TRBD2 | TRBV7-2
CASSYSATGVGNTEAFF | TGTGCCAGCAGTTACTCGGCGACAGGGGTCGGGAACACTGAAGCTTTCTTT | NA | TRBJ1-1 | TRBD1 | TRBV6-6
CASSLAGSGGENPFF | TGTGCCAGCAGCTTAGCGGGTAGCGGGGGGGAGAATCCGTTCTTC | few | TRBJ2-1 | TRBD2 | TRBV7-6
CSASRGTLKEQYF | TGCAGTGCCAGTCGCGGGACCCTCAAGGAGCAGTACTTC | NA | TRBJ2-7 | NA | TRBV20-1
CASSQDPVYEQYF | TGTGCCAGCAGCCAAGATCCAGTCTACGAGCAGTACTTC | few | TRBJ2-7 | NA | TRBV14
CAISDAPEEQYF | TGTGCCATCAGTGACGCGCCGGAAGAGCAGTACTTC | NA | TRBJ2-7 | NA | TRBV10-3
CASTLPYETNTEAFF | TGTGCCAGCACCCTGCCTTATGAGACGAACACTGAAGCTTTCTTT | NA | TRBJ1-1 | NA | TRBV6-6
CASSLSGLATEQFF | TGTGCCAGCAGCTTATCTGGACTAGCCACTGAGCAGTTCTTC | many | TRBJ2-1 | TRBD2 | TRBV7-6
CASSLLWMETQYF | TGTGCCAGCTCACTTCTGTGGATGGAGACCCAGTACTTC | few | TRBJ2-5 | NA | TRBV18
CASSPGPGQLYEQYF | TGTGCCAGCAGCCCCGGTCCGGGACAACTCTACGAGCAGTACTTC | NA | TRBJ2-7 | NA | TRBV3-1
CASSLGTIPQETQYF | TGTGCCAGCAGCTTAGGCACAATTCCCCAAGAGACCCAGTACTTC | few | TRBJ2-5 | NA | TRBV7-2
CASSLRDRSYNEQFF | TGTGCCAGCAGCCTCCGGGACAGAAGCTACAATGAGCAGTTCTTC | few | TRBJ2-1 | TRBD1 | TRBV6-1
CASSRGIRYGYTF | TGTGCCAGCAGCAGGGGTATCCGCTATGGCTACACCTTC | NA | TRBJ1-2 | NA | TRBV27
CASSRTEGSYNEQFF | TGTGCCAGCAGCCGGACAGAGGGAAGCTACAATGAGCAGTTCTTC | few | TRBJ2-1 | NA | TRBV7-9
CASSLDAKLAGYTF | TGTGCCAGCAGTTTAGATGCCAAGTTGGCCGGCTACACCTTC | NA | TRBJ1-2 | NA | TRBV12-3/TRBV12-4
CATSDSSSPPGSKGAEAFF | TGTGCCACCAGTGATTCTTCATCCCCACCCGGGTCTAAAGGGGCTGAAGCTTTCTTT | few | TRBJ1-1 | NA | TRBV24-1
CASRNRTVKGWGKNIQYF | TGTGCCAGTCGGAACCGGACGGTTAAGGGTTGGGGCAAAAACATTCAGTACTTC | many | TRBJ2-4 | NA | TRBV6-2/TRBV6-3